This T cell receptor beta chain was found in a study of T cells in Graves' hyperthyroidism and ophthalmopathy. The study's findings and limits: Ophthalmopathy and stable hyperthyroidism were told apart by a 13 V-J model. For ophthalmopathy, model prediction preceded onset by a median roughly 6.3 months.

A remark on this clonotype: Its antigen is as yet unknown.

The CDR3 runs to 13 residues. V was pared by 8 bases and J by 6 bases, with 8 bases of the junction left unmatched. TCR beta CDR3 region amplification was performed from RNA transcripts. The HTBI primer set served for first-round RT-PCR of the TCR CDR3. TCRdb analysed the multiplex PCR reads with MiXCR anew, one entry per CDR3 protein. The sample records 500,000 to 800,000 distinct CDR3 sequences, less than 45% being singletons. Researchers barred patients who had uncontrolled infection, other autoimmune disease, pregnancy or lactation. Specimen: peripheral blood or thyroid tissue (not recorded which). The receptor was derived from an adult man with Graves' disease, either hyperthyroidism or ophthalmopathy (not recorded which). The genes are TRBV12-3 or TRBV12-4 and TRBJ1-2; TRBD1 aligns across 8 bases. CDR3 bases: TGTGCCAGCGGACCGGACAGGGATCATGGCTACACCTTC. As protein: CASGPDRDHGYTF.